Shown below are 27 T cell receptor beta chains from a single sample sequenced in a study of blood T cell repertoires in COVID-19. Using immunoSEQ multiplex PCR, the repertoire was profiled, and TCRdb retains in-frame clones only, with some absent. The sample lists around 190,000 clones, roughly 85% occurring once. Sample: peripheral blood. The origin of the receptors is a woman of 80 years or more with acute or convalescent COVID-19.

V and J are TRBV6-2 or TRBV6-3 and TRBJ1-2; D uncertain. The CDR3 has 16 residues. The germline V and J ends were trimmed by 0 bases and 5 bases, with 16 bases remaining between them. Germline lookup yields CDR1 MNHEY and CDR2 SVGEGT. DNA of the CDR3: TGTGCCAGCAGTTACTCGTCGGGAGCAGAAATTTATGGCTACACCTTC. Its protein product is CASSYSSGAEIYGYTF.

Of note for this clone: Within the sample, other DNA sequences also encode this same CDR3. This chain links TRBV12-5 with TRBJ2-3; no clear D gene. CDR3 size: 13 residues. V lost 2 bases, J lost 1 base, and 4 bases lay in between. Germline V gives CDR1 LGHNT, CDR2 FRNRAP. The CDR3: CASGLSGTDTQYF. CDR3 DNA: TGTGCTAGTGGTTTGTCAGGCACAGATACGCAGTATTTT.

V usage is TRBV23-1 and J usage is TRBJ2-7, with TRBD1 as a possible D gene (6 bases). TRBV23-1 belongs to the ORF category, with a function that is uncertain. The CDR3 spans 16 residues. Trimming pared 0 bases from V and 3 bases from J, leaving 15 bases between. CDR3: CASSQSEPSGDYEQYF. CDR3 sequence (DNA): TGCGCCAGCAGTCAATCCGAACCTTCAGGGGACTACGAGCAGTACTTC.

The chain links TRBV12-3 or TRBV12-4 to TRBJ1-2; TRBD1 is a possible D gene (6 bases). Trimming pared 2 bases from V and 7 bases from J, leaving 11 bases between. CDR3 length: 13 residues. The DNA for the CDR3 is TGTGCCAGCAGTTTATCAGGGGTAATTGGCTACACCTTC. It codes for CASSLSGVIGYTF.

The rearrangement links TRBV18 to TRBJ2-1; D possibly corresponds to TRBD1 (6 bases). This CDR3 comprises 13 residues. Per the germline V gene, CDR1 is KGHSH and CDR2 is LQKENI. The V end was cut by 4 bases, the J end by 5 bases, with 9 bases between. CDR3 sequence: CASSLGHNNEQFF. DNA of the CDR3: TGTGCCAGCTCACTGGGACATAACAATGAGCAGTTCTTC.

V usage is TRBV10-3 and J usage is TRBJ2-3, with TRBD1 matching over 9 bases. This CDR3 comprises 14 residues. V dropped 6 bases and J dropped 2; count of bases not matched to a gene: 3. Germline values: CDR1 ENHRY, CDR2 SYGVKD. This chain's CDR3 is CAIRRDRDTDTQYF. The CDR3 bases are TGTGCCATCAGACGGGACAGGGACACAGATACGCAGTATTTT.

This chain uses TRBV7-2 with TRBJ1-2; TRBD1 matches at 8 bases. Germline V gene data show CDR1 as SGHTA and CDR2 as FQGNSA. The length of the CDR3 is 14 residues. The J segment lost 8 bases and the V segment lost 3 bases, leaving 8 bases of the junction unmatched. CDR3 protein: CASSFDRGSRGYTF. In DNA form, the CDR3 reads TGTGCCAGCAGCTTTGACAGGGGATCTCGGGGCTACACCTTC.

The rearrangement joins TRBV28 to TRBJ2-1; tentative D call: TRBD2 (6 bases). Germline V gene lookup returns CDR1 MDHEN and CDR2 SYDVKM. V was trimmed by 4 bases and J by 7 bases, leaving 20 bases between them. CDR3 size: 16 residues. In DNA form, the CDR3 reads TGTGCCAGCAGTTGGGGGAGGACAAGAATACCGAATGAGCAGTTCTTC. Residues: CASSWGRTRIPNEQFF.

The chain couples TRBV3-1 (or the pseudogene TRBV3-2) to TRBJ2-3; perhaps TRBD2 as D (6 bases). CDR3 length: 14 amino acids. Trimming removed 5 bases from V and 1 base from J, with 10 bases in between. Germline-derived CDR1 and CDR2 are LGHDT and YNNKEL (reference sequence). CDR3 loop: CASSFTGGTDTQYF. The CDR3 DNA reads as TGTGCCAGCAGCTTTACGGGAGGCACAGATACGCAGTATTTT.

The genes are TRBV7-2 and TRBJ1-5, with a tentative D call TRBD1 (5 bases). Germline CDR1 and CDR2: SGHTA and FQGNSA. This CDR3 has 13 amino acids. V lost 1 base, J lost 8 bases, and 9 bases lay in between. CDR3 sequence: CASSLERGEPQHF. The CDR3 DNA reads TGTGCCAGCAGCTTAGAGCGGGGGGAGCCCCAGCATTTT.

This clone has only one observation. The chain is built from TRBV27 and TRBJ2-1; TRBD2 aligns across 15 bases. This CDR3 region has 13 residues. V lost 8 bases and J lost 9; bases outside the gene matches: 2. From germline, CDR1 is MNHEY and CDR2 SMNVEV (reference sequence). The chain's CDR3 is CASAGLAGGEQFF. CDR3 sequence (DNA): TGTGCCAGCGCGGGACTAGCGGGAGGTGAGCAGTTCTTC.

The chain couples TRBV3-1 (or the pseudogene TRBV3-2) to TRBJ2-1; D is possibly TRBD2 (5 bases). The V end was cut by 5 bases, the J end by 3 bases, with 8 bases between. The CDR3 contains 13 residues. Germline assignment: CDR1 LGHDT and CDR2 YNNKEL (reference sequence). The CDR3 reads CASSNRDYNEQFF. The CDR3 DNA follows: TGTGCCAGCAGCAATCGGGACTACAATGAGCAGTTCTTC.

This chain connects TRBV28 to TRBJ2-7, with 13 bases aligning to TRBD2. Germline CDR1 is MDHEN and CDR2 is SYDVKM. V trimming: 4 bases; J trimming: 7 bases; junction bases outside the gene matches: 10. The CDR3 extends over 16 amino acids. The CDR3 nucleotides read TGTGCCAGCAGTTCCTACCCGGGACTAGCGGGGAAAGAGCAGTACTTC. It is translated as CASSSYPGLAGKEQYF.

The CDR3 nucleotides are TGCGCCAGCAGCTTGGGACTGATAGCTAACTATGGCTACACCTTC. Amino acid sequence: CASSLGLIANYGYTF. The chain uses TRBV5-1 and TRBJ1-2; no definite D call. This CDR3 region has 15 residues. The V end was cut by 0 bases, the J end by 0 bases, with 9 bases between. Looked up from germline, CDR1 is SGHRS and CDR2 is YFSETQ.

The gene calls are TRBV29-1 and TRBJ1-2; 7 nucleotides agree with TRBD1. V shed 3 bases, J shed 8 bases, and the junction held 6 bases outside the gene matches. Germline CDR1 and CDR2: SQVTM and ANQGSEA. The CDR3 is 12 residues long. The CDR3 nucleotides are TGCAGCGTTGATTCCCAGGGGGGCGGCTACACCTTC. Translated: CSVDSQGGGYTF. Variable domain in full (rest from reference TRBV29-1 and TRBJ1-2): SAVISQKPSRDICQRGTSLTIQCQVDSQVTMMFWYRQQPGQSLTLIATANQGSEATYESGFVIDKFPISRPNLTFSTLTVSNMSPEDSSIYLCSVDSQGGGYTFGSGTRLTVV.

The chain links TRBV19 to TRBJ2-2, with TRBD2 as a possible D gene (5 bases). Germline V gene lookup returns CDR1 LNHDA and CDR2 SQIVND (reference sequence). Trimming cost V 6 bases and J 6 bases, with 11 bases left between them. The CDR3 has 13 residues. CDR3 nucleotides: TGTGCCAGTAGGGGAGCAAGGGCCGGGGAGCTGTTTTTT. Amino acids: CASRGARAGELFF.

The V call is TRBV5-1, the J call TRBJ2-7; 11 bases line up with TRBD2. In germline, CDR1 is SGHRS, CDR2 YFSETQ. The V and J ends lost 0 bases and 3 bases, in that order; junction bases with no gene match: 20. This CDR3 region has 21 residues. In DNA, the CDR3 is TGCGCCAGCAGCTTGGGGGGGACAGGGTCGGCTAGCGGGAGGCTCCACTACGAGCAGTACTTC. Amino acids: CASSLGGTGSASGRLHYEQYF.

The V call is TRBV7-9, the J call TRBJ1-2, with 8 bases that match TRBD1. CDR1 and CDR2 (germline): SEHNR, FQNEAQ (reference sequence). The CDR3 contains 14 residues. Trimming took 5 bases from V and 6 from J; bases not matched to a gene: 8. CDR3 residues: CASSLGAGGNGYTF. CDR3 coding DNA: TGTGCCAGCAGCCTTGGGGCAGGGGGCAATGGCTACACCTTC.

The rearrangement links TRBV18 to TRBJ1-1, with D uncertain. Germline V gene data show CDR1 as KGHSH and CDR2 as LQKENI. The V end lost 3 bases, the J end lost 2 bases, and 7 bases lay between the germline ends. CDR3 length: 13 residues. The CDR3 DNA reads as TGTGCCAGCTCACCTGATCTAAACACTGAAGCTTTCTTT. It is translated as CASSPDLNTEAFF.

The chain links TRBV6-5 to TRBJ1-1; D remains unclear. Germline V gene sequence: CDR1 MNHEY, CDR2 SVGAGI. The V end lost 4 bases, the J end lost 3 bases, and 9 bases lay between the germline ends. The CDR3 consists of 13 residues. The CDR3 DNA sequence: TGTGCCAGCAGTTCACGGTTTTACACTGAAGCTTTCTTT. It translates to CASSSRFYTEAFF.

The rearrangement links TRBV18 to TRBJ1-3; no definite D call. Trimming left V 3 bases short and J 0 bases short, with 9 bases between. The CDR3 length is 15 residues. The germline V gene has CDR1 KGHSH and CDR2 LQKENI. The CDR3 bases are TGTGCCAGCTCACCGACTGATTCCTCTGGAAACACCATATATTTT. Protein sequence: CASSPTDSSGNTIYF.

The chain has TRBV4-2 and TRBJ2-7; TRBD2 agrees at 9 bases. V lost 2 bases and J lost 5; bases outside the gene matches: 16. This CDR3 spans 18 amino acids. Germline V CDR1 and CDR2: LGHNA, YNFKEQ. In DNA, the CDR3 is TGTGCCAGCAGCCAAAACAGTTATCGGGCGGGAGGGCCCCACGAGCAGTACTTC. Amino acids: CASSQNSYRAGGPHEQYF.

This rearrangement joins TRBV4-3 to TRBJ1-6, with TRBD1 matching over 7 bases. This CDR3 is 16 amino acids long. Trimming cost V 1 base and J 7 bases; bases outside gene matches: 7. Germline V gene sequence: CDR1 LGHNA, CDR2 YSLEER. CDR3 in amino acids: CASSQGLSRGNSPLHF. CDR3 coding DNA: TGCGCCAGCAGCCAAGGTTTGTCCAGGGGGAATTCACCCCTCCACTTT.

The chain has TRBV5-4 and TRBJ2-3, with 9 bases aligning to TRBD1. Trimming removed 0 bases from V and 4 bases from J; junction bases left unmatched: 3. CDR1 SGHNT and CDR2 YYREEE come from the germline V gene (reference sequence). The CDR3 has 15 residues. This chain's CDR3 is CASSLGGQGSDTQYF. In DNA, the CDR3 is TGTGCCAGCAGCTTGGGTGGACAGGGGTCAGATACGCAGTATTTT.

This sequence joins TRBV24-1 and TRBJ2-1; D is perhaps TRBD1 (5 bases). Trimming took off 1 base at V and 4 bases at J, with 16 bases between the two ends. The CDR3 loop spans 17 amino acids. The germline CDR1 and CDR2 sequences are KGHDR and SFDVKD. The CDR3 DNA reads as TGTGCCACCAGTGATTTAGGCGCGGATTCAGGGTACAATGAGCAGTTCTTC. It is translated as CATSDLGADSGYNEQFF.

The rearrangement uses TRBV5-1 and TRBJ1-1; D ambiguous. Germline V gene lookup returns CDR1 SGHRS and CDR2 YFSETQ. The CDR3 has 16 amino acids. V gave up 4 bases and J gave up 0 bases, with 16 bases separating them. CDR3 in DNA: TGCGCCAGCAGCACGGGGTCAGGTCCCATGAACACTGAAGCTTTCTTT. It encodes CASSTGSGPMNTEAFF.

This clone has more than one count but fewer than ten. The V and J genes are TRBV5-1 and TRBJ2-5; TRBD1 aligns across 9 bases. Germline loops: CDR1 SGHRS, CDR2 YFSETQ. CDR3 length equals 17 residues. J gave up 5 bases and V 4 bases, and 15 bases lay outside the gene matches. This chain's CDR3 is CASSRTGEIVKSETQYF. CDR3 bases: TGCGCCAGCAGCCGGACAGGGGAAATAGTGAAGTCGGAGACCCAGTACTTC.